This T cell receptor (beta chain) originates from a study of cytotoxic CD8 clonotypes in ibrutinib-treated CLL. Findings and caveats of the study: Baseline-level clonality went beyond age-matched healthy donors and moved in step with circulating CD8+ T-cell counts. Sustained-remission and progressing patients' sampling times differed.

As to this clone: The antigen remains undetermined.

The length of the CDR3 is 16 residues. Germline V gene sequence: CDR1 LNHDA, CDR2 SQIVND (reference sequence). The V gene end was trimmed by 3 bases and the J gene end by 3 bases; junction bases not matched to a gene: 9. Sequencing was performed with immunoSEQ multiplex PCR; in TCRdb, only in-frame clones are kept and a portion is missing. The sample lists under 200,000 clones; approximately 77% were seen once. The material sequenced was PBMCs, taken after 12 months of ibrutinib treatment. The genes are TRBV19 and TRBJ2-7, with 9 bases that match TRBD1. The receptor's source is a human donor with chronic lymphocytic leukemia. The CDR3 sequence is CASSISPGQGYYEQYF. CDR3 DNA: TGTGCCAGTAGTATTAGTCCGGGACAGGGTTACTACGAGCAGTACTTC.